These 21 T cell receptor beta chains were all obtained from the same sample, sequenced in a study of shared clonotypes between healthy human individuals (dated by TCRdb to 2020 to 2022). Library preparation employed the immunoSEQ multiplex PCR assay. TCRdb limited this immuneACCESS table to in-frame rearrangements with V and J called. A share of clones is missing; checked studies link under half to unresolved V genes, and the rest is unexplained. The sample table records over a million clones; more than 95% of these occur just once. The ten largest make up approximately 1.1% of the sample. Sequencing was carried out using naive CD4+ T cells sorted from blood. Sample cell subset or site, as interpreted from the label and publication: CD45RA+ positively selected. The receptors come from a man aged 25-45 years in good health.

The CDR3 region is CASSPYRGIAVYEQYF. CDR3 sequence (DNA): TGTGCCAGCAGCCCCTACCGAGGGATAGCAGTCTACGAGCAGTACTTC. The chain employs TRBV7-9 and TRBJ2-7; tentatively, D is TRBD2 (5 bases). CDR3 length: 16 residues. V lost 5 bases and J lost 3, with 20 bases in between. Germline V CDR1 and CDR2: SEHNR, FQNEAQ (reference sequence).

This clone was observed once. Sequence at one end of the junction differs from germline and may be a read error. The same CDR3 also results from other DNA sequences found in this sample. The V and J genes are TRBV18 and TRBJ1-2; D perhaps matches TRBD1 (6 bases). CDR3 length: 15 amino acids. Germline values: CDR1 KGHSH, CDR2 LQKENI. The CDR3 spells CASSLGQPPNYGYTF. CDR3 bases: TGTGCCAGCTCACTTGGACAGCCTCCTAATTATGGCTACACCTTC.

The rearrangement links TRBV18 to TRBJ2-3; D is tentatively TRBD1 or TRBD2 (5 bases each). The germline gives CDR1 KGHSH, CDR2 LQKENI. Trimming removed 0 bases at V and 1 base at J, with 8 bases between. The CDR3 is 15 residues long. The CDR3 loop reads CASSPPLGGTDTQYF. In DNA, the CDR3 is TGTGCCAGCTCACCACCGTTGGGGGGCACAGATACGCAGTATTTT.

The rearrangement joins TRBV27 to TRBJ2-6; weak D call: TRBD1 (5 bases). Germline CDR1 and CDR2: MNHEY and SMNVEV (reference sequence). Deletions cut 5 bases from V and 1 base from J, with 30 bases between. This CDR3 is built from 22 residues. This CDR3 reads CASSTRRGLLTPQVSGANVLTF. The CDR3 coding sequence is TGTGCCAGCAGTACCCGTAGGGGTCTTCTAACTCCCCAAGTATCTGGGGCCAACGTCCTGACTTTC.

The chain recombines TRBV6-6 with TRBJ1-1, with D possibly TRBD1 on 5 matching bases. This CDR3 has 15 amino acids. The germline gives CDR1 MNHNY, CDR2 SVGAGI (reference sequence). Trimming cost V 7 bases and J 4 bases, with 19 bases left between them. The CDR3 region is CASTPPGAKGTEAFF. The CDR3 nucleotides read TGTGCCAGCACCCCCCCCGGGGCGAAGGGCACTGAAGCTTTCTTT.

This chain joins TRBV15 and TRBJ2-4; 7 nucleotides agree with TRBD2. The CDR3 totals 17 residues. V dropped 4 bases and J dropped 0; count of bases not matched to a gene: 9. The germline V gene has CDR1 LNHNV and CDR2 YYDKDF (reference sequence). The CDR3 spells CATSTYPSGGAKNIQYF. The CDR3 DNA follows: TGTGCCACCAGCACATACCCTAGCGGAGGAGCCAAAAACATTCAGTACTTC.

V gene TRBV5-8 combines with J gene TRBJ1-5; D may be TRBD1 (6 bases). Trimming left V 1 base short and J 0 bases short, with 11 bases between. Germline lookup yields CDR1 SGHTS and CDR2 YDEGEE. The CDR3 covers 16 residues. In nucleotides, the CDR3 is TGTGCCAGCAGCTTGTTCGGACAGAATAGCAATCAGCCCCAGCATTTT. This sequence encodes CASSLFGQNSNQPQHF.

J is TRBJ1-1 and V is TRBV5-8; D is ambiguous. The germline V gene encodes CDR1 SGHTS and CDR2 YDEGEE. V lost 3 bases and J 1 base, leaving 10 bases between the germline ends. The CDR3 has 14 amino acids. The CDR3 here is CASSYLGRNTEAFF. CDR3 DNA: TGTGCCAGCAGCTATTTGGGGAGGAACACTGAAGCTTTCTTT.

The V and J genes are TRBV5-4 and TRBJ2-7, with 9 bases aligning to TRBD1. V trimming: 1 base; J trimming: 2 bases; junction bases outside the gene matches: 1. CDR3 size: 14 residues. Germline CDR1 reads SGHNT; CDR2 reads YYREEE (reference sequence). DNA of the CDR3: TGTGCCAGCAGCTTGCGGGACAGGGCCTACGAGCAGTACTTC. Translation: CASSLRDRAYEQYF.

On this clone itself: The same CDR3 is also encoded by other DNA sequences in this sample. V is TRBV5-1 and J is TRBJ2-1; 8 bases are shared with TRBD2. This CDR3 has 15 amino acids. With V trimmed by 0 bases and J by 4 bases, 3 bases remained unmatched. CDR1 is SGHRS and CDR2 is YFSETQ in the germline V gene. The CDR3 nucleotides are TGCGCCAGCAGCTTGGTGAGCGGGAGATACAATGAGCAGTTCTTC. This codes for CASSLVSGRYNEQFF.

This rearrangement joins TRBV6-1 to TRBJ2-1; no reliable D call. Trimming took 3 bases from V and 5 from J, leaving 11 bases between them. CDR3 length: 14 amino acids. Germline lookup yields CDR1 MNHNS and CDR2 SASEGT. The CDR3 coding sequence is TGTGCCAGCAGTGATCACGGCCGCGACAATGAGCAGTTCTTC. As protein: CASSDHGRDNEQFF.

The chain recombines TRBV18 with TRBJ1-1, with 9 bases that match TRBD1. The junction had 19 bases not matched to a gene; V was cut back by 11 bases and J by 0 bases. The CDR3 sequence is 18 residues long. Looked up from germline, CDR1 is KGHSH and CDR2 is LQKENI. The CDR3 loop reads CAGTKNRGQYVMNTEAFF. CDR3 nucleotide sequence: TGTGCCGGGACCAAGAACAGGGGGCAGTATGTTATGAACACTGAAGCTTTCTTT.

The chain has TRBV7-9 and TRBJ2-5; 7 bases map to TRBD2. The germline gives CDR1 SEHNR, CDR2 FQNEAQ (reference sequence). V trimming: 3 bases; J trimming: 1 base; junction bases outside the gene matches: 5. CDR3 length: 15 residues. The CDR3 spells CASSFSGGLQETQYF. In DNA form, the CDR3 reads TGTGCCAGCAGCTTCTCGGGAGGCCTCCAAGAGACCCAGTACTTC.

J is TRBJ2-1 and V is TRBV6-4, with a weak D call TRBD2 (6 bases). CDR3 length: 13 amino acids. V lost 6 bases and J lost 10, with 16 bases in between. The germline gives CDR1 MRHNA, CDR2 SNTAGT. The CDR3 sequence: CASRASRDEEQFF. The CDR3 region has the DNA TGTGCCAGCAGAGCCTCGCGGGACGAGGAGCAGTTCTTC.

This clone was detected once. The chain couples TRBV19 to TRBJ2-7; 8 nucleotides match TRBD2. The CDR3 length is 15 residues. CDR1 LNHDA and CDR2 SQIVND come from the germline V gene (reference sequence). After removal of 1 base from V and 3 bases from J, the junction contained 5 bases not matched to a gene. The chain's CDR3 is CASSIGLASNYEQYF. The CDR3 region has the DNA TGTGCCAGTAGTATAGGACTAGCGAGCAACTACGAGCAGTACTTC.

V gene TRBV6-1 combines with J gene TRBJ2-5; D is unresolved. Germline CDR1 MNHNS, CDR2 SASEGT. With 3 bases removed from V and 8 bases from J, the gap between germline ends came to 4 bases. The CDR3 runs 10 residues. The CDR3 is CASSDITQYF. The CDR3 region has the DNA TGTGCCAGCAGTGATATAACCCAGTACTTC.

This chain joins TRBV5-1 and TRBJ2-2; D is perhaps TRBD1 (6 bases). V lost 2 bases and J lost 7, with 15 bases in between. The CDR3 has 15 residues. The germline gives CDR1 SGHRS, CDR2 YFSETQ. The DNA for the CDR3 is TGCGCCAGCAGCTTCGGGGCCAGGGGATACGGGGAGCTGTTTTTT. Encoded protein: CASSFGARGYGELFF.

The chain carries TRBV11-2 and TRBJ2-1; D is unresolved. With 3 bases removed from V and 6 bases from J, the gap between germline ends came to 18 bases. This CDR3 comprises 16 residues. Germline CDR1 is SGHAT and CDR2 is FQNNGV. The CDR3 coding sequence is TGTGCCAGCAGCTTCGAGGCCAGCTCCCCTCGCAATGAGCAGTTCTTC. This gives the protein CASSFEASSPRNEQFF.

The chain carries TRBV18 and TRBJ2-2; D is unclear. CDR1 KGHSH and CDR2 LQKENI come from the germline V gene. The CDR3 is 14 amino acids. Trimming removed 2 bases from V and 2 bases from J, with 6 bases in between. CDR3 in amino acids: CASSPSHNTGELFF. Here the CDR3 DNA reads TGTGCCAGCTCACCATCGCATAACACCGGGGAGCTGTTTTTT.

This chain uses TRBV5-1 with TRBJ1-3; no reliable D call. CDR1 SGHRS and CDR2 YFSETQ come from the germline V gene. The CDR3 is 15 amino acids. Trimming took off 1 base at V and 0 bases at J, with 8 bases between the two ends. CDR3 region: CASSLNGNSGNTIYF. CDR3 DNA: TGCGCCAGCAGCTTGAATGGAAACTCTGGAAACACCATATATTTT.

The chain has TRBV19 and TRBJ1-2; D gene ambiguous. The V and J ends lost 0 bases and 5 bases respectively, with 4 bases between them. This CDR3 is built from 12 residues. Looked up from germline, CDR1 is LNHDA and CDR2 is SQIVND (reference sequence). Here the CDR3 DNA reads TGTGCCAGTAGTATAGAAGGGTATGGCTACACCTTC. As protein: CASSIEGYGYTF.